One sample yielded the 27 T cell receptor beta chains listed below, sequenced in a study of blood T cells in healthy people across ages. A second PCR, run for roughly 7 to 12 cycles, used a sample-barcoded 5' primer plus a J-beta primer mix. One entry per CDR3 protein, called by TCRdb with MiXCR from the 5' RACE reads. The table has around 1,600,000 distinct CDR3 sequences, 35% to 45% seen once. The sample taken for sequencing was blood. Receptors were obtained from a woman under 30 in good health.

This clonotype has more than one count but fewer than ten. This chain connects TRBV11-2 to TRBJ2-5, with D possibly matching TRBD2 (5 bases). Trimming took 0 bases from V and 4 from J, leaving 21 bases between them. The CDR3 is 18 residues long. In germline, CDR1 is SGHAT, CDR2 FQNNGV. This CDR3 reads CASSLDLGRGQVLETQYF. The CDR3 DNA sequence: TGTGCCAGCAGCTTAGATTTGGGCCGCGGGCAGGTCTTAGAGACCCAGTACTTC.

This clonotype was observed a few times. V and J are TRBV4-3 and TRBJ2-1; D call uncertain. The germline V gene encodes CDR1 LGHNA and CDR2 YSLEER. The CDR3 has 15 residues. The V and J ends lost 1 base and 3 bases respectively, with 10 bases between them. CDR3 bases: TGCGCCAGCAGCCAAGGGGTGAGCTTCTACAATGAGCAGTTCTTC. Amino acids: CASSQGVSFYNEQFF.

The chain combines TRBV20-1 with TRBJ1-2; no clear D. The CDR3 length is 14 residues. CDR1 DFQATT and CDR2 SNEGSKA come from the germline V gene (reference sequence). V lost 6 bases, J lost 2 bases, and 16 bases lay in between. The CDR3 DNA sequence: TGCAGTGCCCAGTCAGCGAGGGCAAACTATGGCTACACCTTC. Translation: CSAQSARANYGYTF.

The rearrangement joins TRBV5-5 to TRBJ2-1, with 7 nucleotides matching TRBD2. The germline CDR1 and CDR2 sequences are SGHKS and YYEKEE (reference sequence). V shed 0 bases and J 0 bases; nucleotides not matched to a gene: 15. The CDR3 covers 20 residues. The CDR3 sequence is CASSLGVGRERGHSYNEQFF. CDR3 sequence (DNA): TGTGCCAGCAGCTTGGGGGTGGGTCGAGAGCGGGGCCACTCCTACAATGAGCAGTTCTTC.

This clonotype showed up just a few times. The chain joins TRBV7-9 to TRBJ1-2; no reliable D call. The ends were cut back, 1 base at V and 3 bases at J, with 12 bases in the middle. CDR1 and CDR2 (germline): SEHNR, FQNEAQ (reference sequence). This CDR3 has 15 residues. The CDR3 DNA is TGTGCCAGCAGCTTAGGAGTTTTGGGTGACTATGGCTACACCTTC. It specifies CASSLGVLGDYGYTF. Complete variable domain (other parts from reference TRBV7-9 and TRBJ1-2): DTGVSQNPRHKITKRGQNVTFRCDPISEHNRLYWYRQTLGQGPEFLTYFQNEAQLEKSRLLSDRFSAERPKGSFSTLEIQRTEQGDSAMYLCASSLGVLGDYGYTFGSGTRLTVV.

The chain couples TRBV10-3 to TRBJ2-5, with D possibly being TRBD1 (6 bases). Looked up from germline, CDR1 is ENHRY and CDR2 is SYGVKD. V lost 5 bases, J lost 5 bases, and 18 bases lay in between. The CDR3 contains 15 residues. CDR3 in amino acids: CAISRTGTPQETQYF. In nucleotides, the CDR3 is TGTGCCATCAGTAGAACCGGGACACCCCAGGAGACCCAGTACTTC.

The gene calls are TRBV12-3 or TRBV12-4 and TRBJ2-5, with TRBD2 as a possible D gene (5 bases). Matching the DNA end better, TRBJ2-7 makes the J call doubtful. This CDR3 comprises 12 residues. The DNA for the CDR3 is TGTGCCAGCAGTTTCGGGAAATACGAGCAGTACGTC. Its protein is CASSFGKYEQYV.

The rearrangement joins TRBV6-2 or TRBV6-3 to TRBJ2-3, with 7 positions matching TRBD2. The CDR3 consists of 15 residues. Germline lookup yields CDR1 MNHEY and CDR2 SVGEGT. V lost 4 bases and J lost 0; bases outside the gene matches: 4. The CDR3 spells CASSWSGASTDTQYF. In nucleotides, the CDR3 is TGTGCCAGCAGTTGGAGCGGGGCTAGCACAGATACGCAGTATTTT.

The chain recombines TRBV29-1 with TRBJ2-1; perhaps TRBD2 as D (6 bases). Trimming removed 4 bases from V and 4 bases from J, with 14 bases in between. CDR3 length: 14 amino acids. The germline V gene encodes CDR1 SQVTM and CDR2 ANQGSEA. The CDR3 DNA reads TGCAGCGTTGGGGGCTTCGGGGGATACAATGAGCAGTTCTTC. It translates to CSVGGFGGYNEQFF.

The V and J genes are TRBV6-6 and TRBJ2-1, with 8 bases matching TRBD2. The J call may not be correct, given that the DNA end is closer to TRBJ2-7. The CDR3 contains 14 residues. Germline V lookup: CDR1 MNHNY, CDR2 SVGAGI (reference sequence). This chain's CDR3 is CASNGGGTYNEQYF. CDR3 DNA sequence: TGTGCCAGCAACGGCGGGGGGACTTACAATGAGCAGTACTTC.

This sequence joins TRBV5-1 and TRBJ2-7; TRBD2 matches 9 bases. V lost 4 bases, J lost 6 bases, and 8 bases stayed unmatched. The CDR3 extends over 14 amino acids. Per the germline V gene, CDR1 is SGHRS and CDR2 is YFSETQ. The CDR3 sequence: CASSPSREGLEQYF. The CDR3 DNA is TGCGCCAGCAGCCCCTCGCGGGAGGGCCTCGAGCAGTACTTC.

The genes are TRBV11-2 and TRBJ2-7, with 8 bases lining up with TRBD1. The CDR3 consists of 15 residues. V shed 1 base, J shed 5 bases, and the junction held 7 bases outside the gene matches. Germline CDR1 and CDR2: SGHAT and FQNNGV. The CDR3 bases are TGTGCCAGCAGCTTAGCGTCAGGGGGCTTGCACGAGCAGTACTTC. Protein: CASSLASGGLHEQYF.

In this sample, this clonotype turned up a few times. The chain uses TRBV20-1 and TRBJ2-1; no reliable D call. The V and J ends lost 3 bases and 0 bases respectively, with 12 bases between them. This CDR3 region has 15 residues. From germline, CDR1 is DFQATT and CDR2 SNEGSKA (reference sequence). Here the CDR3 reads CSASPRPSSYNEQFF. The CDR3 DNA is TGCAGTGCTAGTCCCCGACCTAGCTCCTACAATGAGCAGTTCTTC.

This clonotype was detected only once. CDR3 amino acids: CASGTGTLEQYF. In DNA form, the CDR3 reads TGTGCCAGTGGGACAGGGACGTTAGAGCAGTACTTC. The rearrangement joins TRBV6-5 to TRBJ2-7; 9 bases fit TRBD1. CDR1 and CDR2 (germline): MNHEY, SVGAGI. J was trimmed by 7 bases and V by 9 bases; bases with no gene match: 7. This CDR3 has 12 residues.

This clonotype was recorded a few times. The chain uses TRBV13 and TRBJ2-7; D remains unclear. Trimming removed 5 bases from V and 4 bases from J, with 15 bases in between. CDR1 is PRHDT, CDR2 FYEKMQ, per germline (reference sequence). The CDR3 runs to 14 residues. In DNA, the CDR3 is TGTGCCAGCAGCCCCACCTCCAGCTCTTACGAGCAGTACTTC. Translation: CASSPTSSSYEQYF.

The rearrangement links TRBV7-3 to TRBJ2-5; 12 nucleotides line up with TRBD2. The CDR3 contains 17 residues. CDR1 is SGHTA, CDR2 FQGTGA, per germline. J lost 4 bases, V lost 5 bases, and 11 bases had no gene match. This chain's CDR3 is CASSPLAGGLTGETQYF. CDR3 nucleotide sequence: TGTGCCAGCAGCCCTCTAGCGGGGGGGCTTACGGGAGAGACCCAGTACTTC.

Here the CDR3 reads CASSRGRQENCTF. The CDR3, as DNA: TGTGCCAGCAGCCGAGGACGACAGGAGAACTGCACCTTC. The chain carries TRBV7-2 and TRBJ1-2; D is possibly TRBD1 (6 bases). From germline, CDR1 is SGHTA and CDR2 FQGNSA. The V end lost 5 bases, the J end lost 13 bases, and 20 bases lay between the germline ends. The CDR3 length is 13 residues.

The rearrangement uses TRBV4-1 and TRBJ2-5; D might be TRBD2 (5 bases). Germline V gene lookup returns CDR1 MGHRA and CDR2 YSYEKL. The CDR3 sequence is 16 residues long. V was shortened by 1 base and J by 4 bases, with 16 bases between the two germline ends. The chain's CDR3 is CASSQGSETLGETQYF. In nucleotides, the CDR3 is TGCGCCAGCAGCCAAGGTAGCGAAACTCTGGGAGAGACCCAGTACTTC.

J is TRBJ2-4 and V is TRBV6-5, with unresolved D. This CDR3 is 13 amino acids long. Germline V gene data show CDR1 as MNHEY and CDR2 as SVGAGI. V lost 2 bases and J 4 bases, leaving 6 bases between the germline ends. In DNA form, the CDR3 reads TGTGCCAGCAGTTACGAGAGAAAAAACATTCAGTACTTC. Its translation: CASSYERKNIQYF.

The table lists this clonotype with a few counts. J is TRBJ2-1 and V is TRBV4-3, with D uncertain. CDR1 is LGHNA and CDR2 is YSLEER in the germline V gene. Trimming shortened V by 0 bases and J by 1 base, and 13 bases separated the two germline ends. The CDR3 covers 17 residues. Here the CDR3 reads CASSQDLEARSYNEQFF. In DNA, the CDR3 is TGCGCCAGCAGCCAAGATTTAGAGGCCCGGTCCTACAATGAGCAGTTCTTC.

The V and J genes are TRBV7-9 and TRBJ2-6; unclear D gene. V shed 4 bases and J shed 0 bases, with 13 bases lying between them. Germline assignment: CDR1 SEHNR and CDR2 FQNEAQ (reference sequence). The CDR3 has 17 residues. CDR3 bases: TGTGCCAGCAGCTCAGTAGTTGTTGCCTCTGGGGCCAACGTCCTGACTTTC. Protein: CASSSVVVASGANVLTF.

V is TRBV3-1 and J is TRBJ2-3; D is perhaps TRBD1 (6 bases). The V gene lost 5 bases and the J gene lost 6 bases, with 21 bases spanning the gap. Germline CDR1 reads LGHDT; CDR2 reads YNNKEL (reference sequence). This CDR3 has 16 residues. Here the CDR3 reads CASSSGQPTREDTQYF. CDR3 nucleotides: TGTGCCAGCAGCTCGGGACAACCGACCCGCGAGGATACGCAGTATTTT.

This clonotype was counted only a few times. The junction differs from germline at one of its ends, possibly a read error. This chain connects TRBV6-5 to TRBJ1-2; D remains ambiguous. Per germline, CDR1 MNHEY and CDR2 SVGAGI. The CDR3 is 14 amino acids. The CDR3 is CATSRVGANYGYTF. DNA for the CDR3: TGTGCCACCAGTCGGGTCGGTGCTAACTATGGCTACACCTTC.

V is TRBV4-1 and J is TRBJ2-1; 10 bases map to TRBD2. Germline V gene lookup returns CDR1 MGHRA and CDR2 YSYEKL. The CDR3 loop spans 16 amino acids. With 0 bases clipped from V and 12 bases from J, the junction kept 11 bases outside the gene matches. CDR3 in DNA: TGCGCCAGCAGCCAAGAACAACTAGCGGGGAAAAGTGGGCAGTTCTTC. It encodes CASSQEQLAGKSGQFF.

On this clonotype itself: It may be a read error: a sequence one base away is much more abundant. The rearrangement joins TRBV4-3 to TRBJ2-7; D is perhaps TRBD1 or TRBD2 (5 bases each). The CDR3 is 15 amino acids. The germline CDR1 and CDR2 sequences are LGHNA and YSLEER. V dropped 6 bases and J dropped 5 bases, with 20 bases sitting between them. The CDR3: CASSIGAPASNEQYF. The CDR3 nucleotides read TGCGCCAGCAGTATCGGGGCCCCCGCGTCCAACGAGCAGTACTTC.

In its sample, this clonotype was seen a few times. The chain employs TRBV10-3 and TRBJ1-5; 7 nucleotides align to TRBD1. The V gene's germline CDR1 is ENHRY and CDR2 SYGVKD. The V and J ends lost 2 bases and 1 base, in that order; junction bases with no gene match: 5. This CDR3 spans 16 amino acids. This CDR3 reads CAISEPGDSSNQPQHF. The CDR3 region has the DNA TGTGCCATCAGTGAGCCTGGGGACAGCAGCAATCAGCCCCAGCATTTT.

The chain is built from TRBV3-1 and TRBJ2-2; D could derive from TRBD1 or TRBD2 (6 bases each). V lost 2 bases and J lost 3, with 13 bases in between. This CDR3 has 16 residues. Germline V gene data show CDR1 as LGHDT and CDR2 as YNNKEL (reference sequence). The CDR3 DNA is TGTGCCAGCAGCCAAAGGGAGAGGGGGGACACCGGGGAGCTGTTTTTT. Translating gives CASSQRERGDTGELFF.